The clone carrying this T cell receptor (beta chain) was counted many times. The sample belongs to a study of early T cells in non-severe SARS-CoV-2 infection. V lost 7 bases to trimming and J lost 9 bases, with 19 bases between them. Germline V gene data show CDR1 as LNHNV and CDR2 as YYDKDF (reference sequence). This CDR3 region has 15 residues. TCRdb reprocessed the 5' RACE reads with MiXCR, giving one entry per CDR3 protein. This table has about 26,000 distinct CDR3 sequences, approximately 4.8% appearing once. The rearrangement links TRBV15 to TRBJ1-6; perhaps TRBD1 as D (5 bases). The origin of this receptor is an adult who was a healthcare worker with PCR-confirmed SARS-CoV-2 infection or an uninfected control (not recorded which). Sample: whole blood. The CDR3 loop reads CATKPAQGLGSPLHF. In DNA, the CDR3 is TGTGCCACCAAACCCGCCCAGGGCCTGGGTTCACCCCTCCACTTT.